A single sample is the source of the 21 T cell receptor beta chains below, sequenced in a study of CD8 T cells in Susac syndrome. Random hexamers primed reverse transcription of about 0.45 to 1 ug RNA. TCRdb re-analysed the immunoSEQ multiplex PCR reads in MiXCR, keeping a single row per CDR3 protein. The table lists 180,000 or so distinct CDR3 sequences, 90% to 95% of them singletons. Sequenced input: CD4+ T cells from PBMCs. These receptors originate from a human donor in good health.

Notes on this clonotype: One junction end disagrees with the germline gene, perhaps due to a read error. The gene calls are TRBV6-1 and TRBJ2-3; 11 nucleotides align to TRBD1. This CDR3 region has 14 residues. Germline lookup yields CDR1 MNHNS and CDR2 SASEGT. The CDR3, as DNA: TGTGCCATCAGTCGAGGGACAGGGGGAGATACGCAGTATTTT. Protein: CAISRGTGGDTQYF.

The rearrangement uses TRBV29-1 and TRBJ2-2; 8 nucleotides align to TRBD1. This CDR3 contains 15 residues. V shed 6 bases and J 3 bases; nucleotides not matched to a gene: 9. Germline values: CDR1 SQVTM, CDR2 ANQGSEA. CDR3 bases: TGCAGCGTCTCGAGCCAGGGGGCCTACACCGGGGAGCTGTTTTTT. It specifies CSVSSQGAYTGELFF.

This chain uses TRBV30 with TRBJ1-5; tentative D call: TRBD1 (5 bases). Trimming cost V 1 base and J 5 bases, with 12 bases left between them. CDR3 length: 14 amino acids. In germline, CDR1 is GTSNPN, CDR2 SVGIG (reference sequence). As DNA, the CDR3 is TGTGCCTGGAGTGCCCCGACAGCGGATCAGCCCCAGCATTTT. Protein sequence: CAWSAPTADQPQHF. Full variable domain (rest looked up from reference TRBV30 and TRBJ1-5): SQTIHQWPATLVQPVGSPLSLECTVEGTSNPNLYWYRQAAGRGLQLLFYSVGIGQISSEVPQNLSASRPQDRQFILSSKKLLLSDSGFYLCAWSAPTADQPQHFGDGTRLSIL.

The chain combines TRBV11-2 with TRBJ2-1; TRBD2 matches at 8 bases. Germline V gene sequence: CDR1 SGHAT, CDR2 FQNNGV. The J segment lost 8 bases and the V segment lost 4 bases, leaving 10 bases of the junction unmatched. The CDR3 totals 15 residues. The CDR3 DNA follows: TGTGCCAGCAGCTCTAGGGGTGCGGGGGGAGATGAGCAGTTCTTC. It translates to CASSSRGAGGDEQFF.

The rearrangement links TRBV27 to TRBJ2-1; the D is unclear. The CDR3 runs 15 residues. Germline V lookup: CDR1 MNHEY, CDR2 SMNVEV (reference sequence). The V gene lost 2 bases and the J gene lost 4 bases, with 12 bases spanning the gap. The CDR3 is CASSLRLGVYNEQFF. The DNA for the CDR3 is TGTGCCAGCAGTTTACGACTGGGCGTTTACAATGAGCAGTTCTTC.

The chain carries TRBV27 and TRBJ1-2, with 7 nucleotides matching TRBD1. The CDR3 is made up of 12 amino acids. The V gene's germline CDR1 is MNHEY and CDR2 SMNVEV (reference sequence). The J segment lost 5 bases and the V segment lost 6 bases, leaving 3 bases of the junction unmatched. CDR3 bases: TGTGCCAGCAGGGGACAGATTTATGGCTACACCTTC. This gives the protein CASRGQIYGYTF.

This rearrangement joins TRBV20-1 to TRBJ2-6; TRBD1 matches 9 bases. Unmatched junction bases numbered 7, after V lost 6 bases and J lost 1 base. The CDR3 spans 16 residues. CDR1 and CDR2 from the germline V gene are DFQATT and SNEGSKA (reference sequence). The CDR3 loop is CSAWTGAGSGANVLTF. CDR3 in DNA: TGCAGTGCCTGGACAGGGGCGGGTTCTGGGGCCAACGTCCTGACTTTC.

This chain links TRBV7-6 with TRBJ1-2, with a possible D match to TRBD1 (6 bases). Germline V lookup: CDR1 SGHVS, CDR2 FNYEAQ. Trimming stripped 2 bases from V and 13 bases from J, with 14 bases between. The CDR3 sequence is 12 residues long. CDR3 sequence (DNA): TGTGCCAGCAGCTTATACTGGGGGGCTCCCACCTTC. Its translation: CASSLYWGAPTF.

The rearrangement joins TRBV11-2 to TRBJ1-5; D is unclear. V gave up 8 bases and J gave up 2 bases, with 7 bases separating them. Germline V gene data show CDR1 as SGHAT and CDR2 as FQNNGV. The CDR3 loop spans 12 amino acids. The CDR3 DNA follows: TGTGCCAGCCGTGAAGGCAATCAGCCCCAGCATTTT. Protein product: CASREGNQPQHF.

The V gene is TRBV12-3 or TRBV12-4, the J gene TRBJ2-3, with unresolved D. The ends were cut back, 2 bases at V and 1 base at J, with 4 bases in the middle. The length of the CDR3 is 13 residues. In DNA, the CDR3 is TGTGCCAGCAGTTTAAGTGGCACAGATACGCAGTATTTT. Translated: CASSLSGTDTQYF.

The gene calls are TRBV29-1 and TRBJ2-5; TRBD1 matches 7 bases. The CDR3 sequence is 13 residues long. In germline, CDR1 is SQVTM, CDR2 ANQGSEA. V lost 7 bases, J lost 1 base, and 6 bases stayed unmatched. The CDR3 loop reads CSGRDRIQETQYF. The CDR3 DNA reads as TGCAGCGGCCGGGACAGAATCCAAGAGACCCAGTACTTC.

The rearrangement links TRBV5-8 to TRBJ1-6, with TRBD1 as a possible D gene (5 bases). V shed 6 bases and J shed 7 bases, with 14 bases lying between them. The CDR3 has 14 residues. Germline CDR1 SGHTS, CDR2 YDEGEE. The CDR3 DNA is TGTGCCAGCACCCCGGGACGGAGCAATTCACCCCTCCACTTT. This codes for CASTPGRSNSPLHF.

This clonotype showed up just once. The chain links TRBV15 to TRBJ1-5, with 7 positions matching TRBD1. CDR1 and CDR2 (germline): LNHNV, YYDKDF (reference sequence). The trim removed 5 bases at V and 6 bases at J, leaving 10 bases unmatched. The CDR3 spans 15 residues. CDR3 sequence reads: CATSSRDSTIQPQHF. The CDR3 nucleotides read TGTGCCACCAGCTCCCGGGACAGTACGATTCAGCCCCAGCATTTT. The variable domain in full, completed from reference TRBV15 and TRBJ1-5, reads DAMVIQNPRYQVTQFGKPVTLSCSQTLNHNVMYWYQQKSSQAPKLLFHYYDKDFNNEADTPDNFQSRRPNTSFCFLDIRSPGLGDTAMYLCATSSRDSTIQPQHFGDGTRLSIL.

This rearrangement joins TRBV18 to TRBJ1-5; 8 bases align to TRBD1. V lost 8 bases to trimming and J lost 4 bases; unmatched junction nucleotides: 4. In germline, CDR1 is KGHSH, CDR2 LQKENI. This CDR3 has 13 amino acids. In DNA, the CDR3 is TGTGCCAGCCGGGGACAGGCAAATCAGCCCCAGCATTTT. It encodes CASRGQANQPQHF.

V gene TRBV24-1 combines with J gene TRBJ2-1; 11 nucleotides match TRBD2. The ends lost 5 bases at V and 0 bases at J; junction bases unmatched: 11. CDR3 size: 19 residues. CDR1 and CDR2 from the germline V gene are KGHDR and SFDVKD. CDR3: CATSGALAGEPSSYNEQFF. The DNA of the CDR3 is TGTGCCACCAGTGGGGCACTAGCGGGAGAACCCAGCTCCTACAATGAGCAGTTCTTC.

The chain couples TRBV29-1 to TRBJ2-1; possibly TRBD1 or TRBD2 for D (5 bases each). The germline V gene has CDR1 SQVTM and CDR2 ANQGSEA. This CDR3 has 13 residues. The V end lost 4 bases, the J end lost 3 bases, and 10 bases lay between the germline ends. CDR3 residues: CSVAGQGYNEQFF. CDR3 nucleotide sequence: TGCAGCGTTGCGGGGCAGGGCTACAATGAGCAGTTCTTC.

The rearrangement links TRBV20-1 to TRBJ2-3; TRBD1 aligns across 9 bases. This CDR3 comprises 16 residues. V gave up 5 bases and J gave up 1 base; unmatched junction bases: 10. Germline-derived CDR1 and CDR2 are DFQATT and SNEGSKA (reference sequence). CDR3 nucleotide sequence: TGCAGTGCTGGGGACAGGGTTCGATCGGGCACAGATACGCAGTATTTT. Amino acids: CSAGDRVRSGTDTQYF.

CDR3 DNA: TGCAGTGCTAGATGGGGGGTACGGTTTGAAAAACTGTTTTTT. This encodes CSARWGVRFEKLFF. V gene TRBV20-1 combines with J gene TRBJ1-4; possible D gene TRBD1, 5 bases. Trimming stripped 2 bases from V and 7 bases from J, with 14 bases between. This CDR3 is 14 amino acids long. Germline V gives CDR1 DFQATT, CDR2 SNEGSKA (reference sequence).

The chain links TRBV14 to TRBJ2-1; TRBD2 matches 7 bases. This CDR3 comprises 14 residues. Germline CDR1 SGHDN, CDR2 FVKESK. V gave up 4 bases and J gave up 1 base; unmatched junction bases: 1. The CDR3 nucleotides are TGTGCCAGCAGCCGCGGGGGTTCCTACAATGAGCAGTTCTTC. Residues: CASSRGGSYNEQFF.

The rearrangement links TRBV25-1 to TRBJ1-6, with D maybe TRBD1 (5 bases). Looked up from germline, CDR1 is MGHDK and CDR2 is SYGVNS. V lost 4 bases to trimming and J lost 10 bases, with 14 bases between them. CDR3 length equals 14 residues. CDR3 sequence reads: CASSGAIGDSPLHF. CDR3 DNA sequence: TGTGCCAGCAGTGGAGCGATCGGGGACTCACCCCTCCACTTT.

The V call is TRBV20-1, the J call TRBJ2-5; weak D call: TRBD1 (5 bases). The germline V gene has CDR1 DFQATT and CDR2 SNEGSKA (reference sequence). This CDR3 is 14 amino acids long. The V and J ends lost 0 bases and 2 bases respectively, with 10 bases between them. The CDR3: CSARDSWTQETQYF. The CDR3 DNA is TGCAGTGCTAGAGATAGTTGGACACAAGAGACCCAGTACTTC.